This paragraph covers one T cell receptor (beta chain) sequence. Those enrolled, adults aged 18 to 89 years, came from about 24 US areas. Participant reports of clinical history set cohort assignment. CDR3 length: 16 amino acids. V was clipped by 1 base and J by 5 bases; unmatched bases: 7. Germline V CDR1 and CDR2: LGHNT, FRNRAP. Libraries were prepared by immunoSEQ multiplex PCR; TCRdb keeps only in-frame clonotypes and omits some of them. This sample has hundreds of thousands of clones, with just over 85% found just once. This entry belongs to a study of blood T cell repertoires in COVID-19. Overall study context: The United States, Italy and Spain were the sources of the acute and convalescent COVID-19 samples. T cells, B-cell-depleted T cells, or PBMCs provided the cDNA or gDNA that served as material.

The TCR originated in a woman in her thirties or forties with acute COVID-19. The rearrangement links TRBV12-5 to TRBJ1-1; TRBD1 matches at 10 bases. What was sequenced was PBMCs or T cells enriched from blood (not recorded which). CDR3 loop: CASGLARTGGWTEAFF. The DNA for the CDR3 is TGTGCTAGTGGTTTGGCCAGGACAGGGGGATGGACTGAAGCTTTCTTT. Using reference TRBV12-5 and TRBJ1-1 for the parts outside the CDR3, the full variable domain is DARVTQTPRHKVTEMGQEVTMRCQPILGHNTVFWYRQTMMQGLELLAYFRNRAPLDDSGMPKDRFSAEMPDATLATLKIQPSEPRDSAVYFCASGLARTGGWTEAFFGQGTRLTVV.